This is a list of T cell receptor beta chains from one sample in a study of cytomegalovirus exposure and HLA in healthy donors. The data were produced by immunoSEQ multiplex PCR, yet TCRdb's version contains in-frame clones alone and is incomplete. This table has roughly 62,000 clones, about 91% appearing once. The sequencing input was PBMCs. These TCRs come from a woman aged 25 to 45 in good health and CMV-seronegative. Both conserved end residues are part of each CDR3. A D gene is named only where the DNA matches it firmly. Where a row states a size, it is once, few, many or the class of an expanded clone; other rows omit it.

.,TRBD2,TRBV5-1,TRBJ2-7,TGCGCCAGCAGCCATTCGTTGGGACTAGCGGGAGTCCCCCTTTACGAGCAGTACTTC,CASSHSLGLAGVPLYEQYF
.,TRBD1,TRBV27,TRBJ2-2,TGTGCCAGCTTCACAGGGGTTAGCGGGGAGCTGTTTTTT,CASFTGVSGELFF
.,.,TRBV5-4,TRBJ1-2,TGTGCCAGCAGCTCTGCAGAACAGGGCTATGGCTACACCTTC,CASSSAEQGYGYTF
.,.,TRBV9,TRBJ2-1,TGTGCCAGCAGCGTAGCTTCGAATGAGCAGTTCTTC,CASSVASNEQFF
.,.,TRBV6-1,TRBJ2-1,TGTGCCATCGAGGCGGGCAATGAGCAGTTCTTC,CAIEAGNEQFF
.,.,TRBV21-1,TRBJ2-1,TGTGCCAGCAGCAAATTCGGGACTAGCGGGGGGTACAATGAGCAGTTCTTC,CASSKFGTSGGYNEQFF
.,.,TRBV2,TRBJ2-3,TGTGCCAGCATCGCGGCTGGGTGGGAGCCGGATACGCAGTATTTT,CASIAAGWEPDTQYF
.,TRBD1,TRBV15,TRBJ1-5,TGTGCCACCAGCAGGGGACAGCAGCATCAGCCCCAGCATTTT,CATSRGQQHQPQHF
once,TRBD2,TRBV6-1,TRBJ2-7,TGTGCCAGCAGGCGGGGACTAGCGGCCTACGAGCAGTACTTC,CASRRGLAAYEQYF
once,TRBD1,TRBV5-1,TRBJ1-1,TGCGCCAGCAGCTCCCACTCGGGACAGGGTGGCACTGAAGCTTTCTTT,CASSSHSGQGGTEAFF
.,.,TRBV7-8,TRBJ1-1,TGTGCCAGCAGCTTAGTACCTAGGAATGAAGCTTTCTTT,CASSLVPRNEAFF
.,.,TRBV7-9,TRBJ2-3,TGTGCCAGCAGCCCACGGACAACTAACACAGATACGCAGTATTTT,CASSPRTTNTDTQYF
.,.,TRBV7-9,TRBJ2-4,TGTGCCAGCAGCTTAGATTCTCCCCAGGGGGGAATTCAGTACTTC,CASSLDSPQGGIQYF
.,TRBD1,TRBV30,TRBJ1-1,TGTGCCTGGCTCAACGGGGACAGAGGGACTGAAGCTTTCTTT,CAWLNGDRGTEAFF
.,TRBD1,TRBV2,TRBJ1-5,TGTGCCAGCAGTGAAAACCTCCAGACAGGGGGCAGTCAGCCCCAGCATTTT,CASSENLQTGGSQPQHF
.,TRBD2,TRBV28,TRBJ2-1,TGTGCCAGCAGTTATATTAGCGGGGCGAGCTCCTACAATGAGCAGTTCTTC,CASSYISGASSYNEQFF
.,TRBD1,TRBV27,TRBJ2-4,TGTGCCAGCAGTCCCACAGGGGGAGCAAAAAACATTCAGTACTTC,CASSPTGGAKNIQYF
.,.,TRBV7-3,TRBJ2-2,TGTGCCAGCAGCTTAAGGCAGGCGAACACCGGGGAGCTGTTTTTT,CASSLRQANTGELFF
.,TRBD1,TRBV12-5,TRBJ2-1,TGTGCTAGTGGCTACGGACAGGGGCTAATCAATGAGCAGTTCTTC,CASGYGQGLINEQFF
.,.,TRBV7-7,TRBJ2-3,TGTGCTAGCAGGCAGACCCAGGGTACGCAGTATTTT,CASRQTQGTQYF
.,.,TRBV18,TRBJ2-3,TGTGCCAGCTCACCCTCTCAGCGGACCTTCACAGATACGCAGTATTTT,CASSPSQRTFTDTQYF
.,.,TRBV10-3,TRBJ2-3,TGTGCCATCAGGCTCCAGGCATCAGATACGCAGTATTTT,CAIRLQASDTQYF
.,TRBD2,TRBV2,TRBJ2-5,TGTGCCAGCAGTCTGCGGGGAGGGGGCGGTTGGCTAGCGGGAGAGTACCAAGAGACCCAGTACTTC,CASSLRGGGGWLAGEYQETQYF
.,TRBD2,TRBV7-2,TRBJ2-1,TGTGCCAGCAGCCCAAGACTAGCGTTCGTTGAGCAGTTCTTC,CASSPRLAFVEQFF
.,TRBD1,TRBV7-9,TRBJ2-5,TGTGCCAGCTACCCGGGGGAGGGACAGGGTGTGGGCGAGACCCAGTACTTC,CASYPGEGQGVGETQYF
.,.,TRBV19,TRBJ2-7,TGTGCCAGTAGTATCCAGGCCCAGTACGAGCAGTACTTC,CASSIQAQYEQYF
few,TRBD1,TRBV7-2,TRBJ1-2,TGTGCCAGCAGCCCCCGGGACAGGGTAGGAACGAACTATGGCTACACCTTC,CASSPRDRVGTNYGYTF
.,.,TRBV5-1,TRBJ2-5,TGCGCCAGCAGCTTGGACGGGAAAGAGACCCAGTACTTC,CASSLDGKETQYF
.,TRBD1,TRBV27,TRBJ1-5,TGTGCCAGCAGTTCTCGGATGACAGGGAGGAACCAGCCCCAGCATTTT,CASSSRMTGRNQPQHF
.,.,TRBV5-4,TRBJ2-1,TGTGCCAGCAGCTTGGCCGCAAAAACCGGGTACAATGAGCAGTTCTTC,CASSLAAKTGYNEQFF
.,.,TRBV6-5,TRBJ1-1,TGTGCCAGCAGCGAGGGTGTGGGGGCGCGGACTGAAGCTTTCTTT,CASSEGVGARTEAFF
.,TRBD1,TRBV6-1,TRBJ2-5,TGTGCCACCAGAACCGGGACAGGGCCCCAGTACTTC,CATRTGTGPQYF
once,.,TRBV7-7,TRBJ2-1,TGTGCTAGCAGCTTAGATACGGGGAATGAGCAGTTCTTC,CASSLDTGNEQFF
.,TRBD1,TRBV19,TRBJ1-2,TGTGCCAGTAGTTCGTCGGACAGGGCCTATGGCTACACCTTC,CASSSSDRAYGYTF
.,TRBD2,TRBV5-1,TRBJ2-1,TGCGCCAGCAGCGGGGAGATCTGGACTAGCGGGAGTTCGGATGAGCAGTTCTTC,CASSGEIWTSGSSDEQFF
.,.,TRBV6-1,TRBJ2-7,TGTGCCAGCAGTGAAGCCTCCCGCGTATTCTACTACGAGCAGTACTTC,CASSEASRVFYYEQYF
.,TRBD2,TRBV7-9,TRBJ2-1,TGTGCCAGCAGCCCGAGACCAGCGGGAAAGGGATACAATGAGCAGTTCTTC,CASSPRPAGKGYNEQFF
.,TRBD2,TRBV7-9,TRBJ2-1,TGTGCCAGCAGGCCATCACTAGCGGGAAGGAAGAGCTCCTACAATGAGCAGTTCTTC,CASRPSLAGRKSSYNEQFF
.,.,TRBV30,TRBJ1-2,TGTGCCGGTGCCCGGGGAGCTGGCTACACCTTC,CAGARGAGYTF
.,TRBD1,TRBV5-1,TRBJ2-2,TGCGCCAGCAGCTTGACAGGGGGCTCGAGCGGGGAGCTGTTTTTT,CASSLTGGSSGELFF
.,.,TRBV6-6,TRBJ2-6,TGTGCCAGCAGGACGACTGTTTCTGGGGCCAACGTCCTGACTTTC,CASRTTVSGANVLTF
.,.,TRBV7-3,TRBJ2-2,TGTGCCAGCAGCTTACAAGCCCCCGGCACCGGGGAGCTGTTTTTT,CASSLQAPGTGELFF
.,.,TRBV5-5,TRBJ1-4,TGTGCCAGCAGCCGGGCGGACAGTTATGAAAAACTGTTTTTT,CASSRADSYEKLFF
once,.,TRBV2,TRBJ2-1,TGTGCCAGCAGGAGCATAAACTCGACAGGACCCTACAATGAGCAGTTCTTC,CASRSINSTGPYNEQFF
.,TRBD1,TRBV27,TRBJ2-2,TGTGCCAGCAGTACCTTACCGGGACAGGGGTTCCCTGGGGAGCTGTTTTTT,CASSTLPGQGFPGELFF
.,.,TRBV27,TRBJ2-7,TGTGCCAGCAGTCAGAGACACGGAGGATATTCGGCCTACGAGCAGTACTTC,CASSQRHGGYSAYEQYF
.,TRBD1,TRBV6-6,TRBJ2-7,TGTGCCAGCAGTCGACACCGACAGGGACACTACGAGCAGTACTTC,CASSRHRQGHYEQYF